The entry below gives a single T cell receptor beta chain sequence along with its context. Its antigen is unknown. Base qualities were left out, and no much larger clone turns up one base away. The data derive from a study of Ad26.COV2.S vaccination and SARS-CoV-2 variants (dated by TCRdb to the early 2020s). With respect to the entire study: Vaccine-arm donors came from COV1001, a multicentre, randomized, double-blind, placebo-controlled phase I-IIa trial of Ad26.COV2.S in healthy adults. Dosing of Ad26.COV2.S was intramuscular, at either 5x10^10 or 1x10^11 viral particles, delivered as one shot or as two shots spaced 56 days apart. The specificity and breadth of SARS-CoV-2-reactive T cell receptors after Ad26.COV2.S vaccination were assessed by TCRbeta repertoire sequencing. A total of roughly 32 samples were included in the TCR-sequenced set, comprising roughly 19 Ad26.COV2.S vaccine recipients, 5 placebo recipients and 8 SARS-CoV-2 convalescent individuals. Trial participants were randomized into five groups of five: low-dose or high-dose Ad26.COV2.S given once or twice, or placebo on both occasions. Blinding of investigators to trial group allocation was maintained during experiments and outcome assessment. Broader findings and caveats from the paper: Higher spike-specific TCR breadth was observed in Ad26.COV2.S recipients than in placebo recipients (P = 0.0014). According to the authors, total T cell responses may have been underestimated by the TCR breadth and depth analyses. Comparing responses between vaccine doses or regimens was not something the study was powered to do. After vaccination, substantial breadth of spike-specific CD8+ and CD4+ T cell responses was reported. Vaccine and placebo recipients had similar non-spike TCR breadth, a finding consistent with the vaccine containing only spike.

The immunoSEQ Assay was the method used to sequence TCRbeta CDR3 regions. After extraction, genomic DNA underwent amplification by bias-controlled multiplex PCR, followed by high-throughput sequencing. On the authors' methods: To quantify the absolute abundance of each unique TCRbeta CDR3 region, sequences were collapsed and filtered. T cell fraction was estimated by normalizing TCRbeta template counts to usable DNA, with usable DNA measured through amplification of reference genes found in all nucleated cells. Repertoire TCRs were annotated as SARS-CoV-2-specific by exact matching of V gene, CDR3 amino acid sequence and J gene to a known reactive TCR set. The reference SARS-CoV-2 TCR set was derived from MIRA and filtered for enrichment in COVID-19-positive ImmuneCODE repertoires, a step that removed public or cross-reactive TCRs. Using the MIRA antigens, annotated TCRs were further analysed by specific ORF or by position within an ORF. Breadth was defined as annotated unique rearrangements over total unique productive rearrangements; depth was the summed frequency of those rearrangements. TCR breadth was compared between groups using two-sided Wilcoxon rank-sum tests. TCRdb took over this immuneACCESS table, retaining in-frame rearrangements with V and J assigned. Such tables are incomplete; in checked studies, under half of the missing clones stem from an unresolved V gene, and the remainder is unexplained. From that table come the V and J calls and clone size; the DNA was used to work out D and trimming. The sample table records 350,000 to 450,000 clones; around 83% of these occur just once. The ten most abundant clones make up around 3.3% of the sample.

The CDR3 runs 16 residues from the cysteine to the phenylalanine. CDR3 DNA only is kept here, 48 bases in frame from base 1. Relative to germline, V is missing 7 bases and J is missing 5 bases, with 11 bases of the junction outside any gene match. CDR1 and CDR2 (SGHDT, YYEEEE) derive from the germline V gene. The treatment or condition label of this sample denotes: some 20 received Ad26.COV2.S at low or high dose, single or two shots; about 5 received placebo; per-sample allocation not given. Repertoires of vaccine and placebo recipients were sequenced from samples collected on day 63 after the first injection. Cohort 1b enrolled about 25 adults aged 18-55 years at a single site in Boston, USA, between 29 July and 7 August 2020. Ad26.COV2.S was a replication-incompetent adenovirus type 26 vector expressing a prefusion-stabilized SARS-CoV-2 spike protein from the original Wuhan strain.

This TCR was sampled from a person between 18 and 65 years old who received the Ad26.COV2.S COVID-19 vaccine or a placebo. The sample in question was peripheral blood, obtained in a trial of Ad26.COV2.S vaccine versus placebo. The chain is made from TRBV5-6 and TRBJ2-2; 10 central nucleotides agree with TRBD1. CDR3 protein: CASSDRDRGSTGELFF. The DNA is TGTGCCAGCTCCGACCGGGACAGGGGATCTACCGGGGAGCTGTTTTTT.